Sequencing of this TCR beta chain was carried out in a study of blood T cell repertoires in COVID-19. The repertoire was sequenced with immunoSEQ multiplex PCR; TCRdb's copy has only in-frame clones and lacks some. Of some 380,000 clones listed, roughly 86% are singletons. V was cut by 6 bases and J by 4 bases, with 12 bases left in between. The length of the CDR3 is 13 residues. The germline V gene encodes CDR1 MNHEY and CDR2 SVGEGT. Sequencing was done on a sample of peripheral blood. This chain links TRBV6-2 or TRBV6-3 with TRBJ1-2; D ambiguous. This receptor was taken from a human donor with acute or convalescent COVID-19. The donor label of this sample is uncertain. As DNA, the CDR3 is TGTGCCAGCAGCGAACAGACTACCTATGGCTACACCTTC. Protein sequence: CASSEQTTYGYTF.